Listed below are T cell receptor beta chains from one sample, sequenced in a study of blood T cell repertoires in COVID-19. The table came from immunoSEQ multiplex PCR; TCRdb's copy has only in-frame clones and leaves some out. The sample has tens of thousands of clones, about nine tenths seen once. Sequencing was done on a sample of peripheral blood. These receptors all come from a man in his 70s with active or convalescent COVID-19. Both conserved end residues are part of each CDR3. Fields, in order: CDR3 DNA, CDR3 protein, J gene, D gene, V gene, clone size. The D gene is left open where the match is weak. Size is omitted from some rows. Given values are once, few, many or a class for expanded clones.

cdr3_nt: TGCAGTGCTAGGTTCGGCTACGAGCAGTACTTC
cdr3_aa: CSARFGYEQYF
j_call: TRBJ2-7
d_call: NA
v_call: TRBV20-1
clone_size: NA

cdr3_nt: TGTGCCAGCAGTTACGGGTGGAGACTAGCGGTAGAGACCCAGTACTTC
cdr3_aa: CASSYGWRLAVETQYF
j_call: TRBJ2-5
d_call: TRBD2
v_call: TRBV6-6
clone_size: NA

cdr3_nt: TGTGCCAGCTCACCACCGGCCTTCCGTAGCGGGGGCTCCTACAATGAGCAGTTCTTC
cdr3_aa: CASSPPAFRSGGSYNEQFF
j_call: TRBJ2-1
d_call: TRBD2
v_call: TRBV18
clone_size: NA

cdr3_nt: TGTGCCTTAGACGGGGGGTCTGCTGGAAACACCATATATTTT
cdr3_aa: CALDGGSAGNTIYF
j_call: TRBJ1-3
d_call: NA
v_call: TRBV30
clone_size: NA

cdr3_nt: TGCGCCAGCAGCCCGTCGGGGGCTGGAAACACCATATATTTT
cdr3_aa: CASSPSGAGNTIYF
j_call: TRBJ1-3
d_call: NA
v_call: TRBV5-1
clone_size: NA

cdr3_nt: TGCGCCAGCAGCCAAGGGACAGGGGAAAAATCACCCCTCCACTTT
cdr3_aa: CASSQGTGEKSPLHF
j_call: TRBJ1-6
d_call: TRBD1
v_call: TRBV4-3
clone_size: NA

cdr3_nt: TGCGCCAGCAGCTTGGCCAGCGGAACCCCCTACGAGCAGTACTTC
cdr3_aa: CASSLASGTPYEQYF
j_call: TRBJ2-7
d_call: NA
v_call: TRBV5-1
clone_size: NA

cdr3_nt: TGTGCCAGCAGCTTAGTCCCGGACTGGCTCTCCTACGAGCAGTACTTC
cdr3_aa: CASSLVPDWLSYEQYF
j_call: TRBJ2-7
d_call: NA
v_call: TRBV7-2
clone_size: once

cdr3_nt: TGTGCCAGCTCACAAACAGGGCTGGATTCACCCCTCCACTTT
cdr3_aa: CASSQTGLDSPLHF
j_call: TRBJ1-6
d_call: NA
v_call: TRBV18
clone_size: NA

cdr3_nt: TGCGCCAGCAGCCCTAGAGAGGGGGCTGGGGGAAACACCATATATTTT
cdr3_aa: CASSPREGAGGNTIYF
j_call: TRBJ1-3
d_call: TRBD1
v_call: TRBV4-1
clone_size: NA

cdr3_nt: TGTGCCAGCAGTCCCACCCTGGACAGGGGCAGGCATGGCTACACCTTC
cdr3_aa: CASSPTLDRGRHGYTF
j_call: TRBJ1-2
d_call: TRBD1
v_call: TRBV7-2
clone_size: NA

cdr3_nt: TGTGCCAGCATGGGCGGGGGAGAGACCCAGTACTTC
cdr3_aa: CASMGGGETQYF
j_call: TRBJ2-5
d_call: TRBD2
v_call: TRBV12-3/TRBV12-4
clone_size: NA

cdr3_nt: TGTGCCAGCAGTTTGGGAGGACAAGAGACCCAGTACTTC
cdr3_aa: CASSLGGQETQYF
j_call: TRBJ2-5
d_call: NA
v_call: TRBV2
clone_size: NA

cdr3_nt: TGTGCCAGCAGTTACTCCCCAGATGACACTGAAGCTTTCTTT
cdr3_aa: CASSYSPDDTEAFF
j_call: TRBJ1-1
d_call: NA
v_call: TRBV6-5
clone_size: NA

cdr3_nt: TGTGCCAGCAGCCAGGTCCCATGCGGGTTCTACTCCTACGAGCAGTACTTC
cdr3_aa: CASSQVPCGFYSYEQYF
j_call: TRBJ2-7
d_call: NA
v_call: TRBV3-1/TRBV3-2
clone_size: once

cdr3_nt: TGTGCCAGCAGCCAAGGCCGGGACAGGGAAGCCTATGGCTACACCTTC
cdr3_aa: CASSQGRDREAYGYTF
j_call: TRBJ1-2
d_call: TRBD1
v_call: TRBV4-2
clone_size: NA

cdr3_nt: TGTGCCAGCAGCTTGAGGGGGCCCCGTGAAGCTTTCTTT
cdr3_aa: CASSLRGPREAFF
j_call: TRBJ1-1
d_call: TRBD1
v_call: TRBV11-2
clone_size: NA

cdr3_nt: TGCGCCAGCAGCATGATCCCGGGACAGGGTTCCGCTTTCTTT
cdr3_aa: CASSMIPGQGSAFF
j_call: TRBJ1-1
d_call: TRBD1
v_call: TRBV5-1
clone_size: once

cdr3_nt: TGTGCCAGCAGCCCAACTGATGCCCGTTATGGCTACACCTTC
cdr3_aa: CASSPTDARYGYTF
j_call: TRBJ1-2
d_call: NA
v_call: TRBV13
clone_size: NA

cdr3_nt: TGCGCCAGCAGTACCGGGAACACTGAAGCTTTCTTT
cdr3_aa: CASSTGNTEAFF
j_call: TRBJ1-1
d_call: NA
v_call: TRBV5-1
clone_size: NA

cdr3_nt: TGTGCCAGCTCACCATCTAGCGCCGGCCCGGAGAAGTACTTC
cdr3_aa: CASSPSSAGPEKYF
j_call: TRBJ2-7
d_call: NA
v_call: TRBV18
clone_size: NA

cdr3_nt: TGTGCCAGCAGCTTGGTGGCGGACAGGGGGTTCAACTATGGCTACACCTTC
cdr3_aa: CASSLVADRGFNYGYTF
j_call: TRBJ1-2
d_call: TRBD1
v_call: TRBV5-6
clone_size: NA

cdr3_nt: TGTGCCAGCAGCCATGAAAACACAGTGGTGAACACTGAAGCTTTCTTT
cdr3_aa: CASSHENTVVNTEAFF
j_call: TRBJ1-1
d_call: NA
v_call: TRBV3-1/TRBV3-2
clone_size: NA